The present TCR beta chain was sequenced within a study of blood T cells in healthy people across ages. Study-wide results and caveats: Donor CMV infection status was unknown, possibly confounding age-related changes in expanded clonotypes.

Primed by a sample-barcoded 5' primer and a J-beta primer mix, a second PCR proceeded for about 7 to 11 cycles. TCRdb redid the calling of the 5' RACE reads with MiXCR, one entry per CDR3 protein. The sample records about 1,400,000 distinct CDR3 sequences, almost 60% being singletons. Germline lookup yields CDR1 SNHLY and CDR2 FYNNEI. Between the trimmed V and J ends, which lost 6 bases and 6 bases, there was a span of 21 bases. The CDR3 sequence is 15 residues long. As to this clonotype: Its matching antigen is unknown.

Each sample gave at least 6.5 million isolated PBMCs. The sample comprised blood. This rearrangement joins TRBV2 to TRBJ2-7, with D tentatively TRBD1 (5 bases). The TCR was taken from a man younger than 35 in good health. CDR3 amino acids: CASRDKSGHGVEQYF. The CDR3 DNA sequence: TGTGCCAGCAGAGATAAATCAGGGCACGGCGTCGAGCAGTACTTC.